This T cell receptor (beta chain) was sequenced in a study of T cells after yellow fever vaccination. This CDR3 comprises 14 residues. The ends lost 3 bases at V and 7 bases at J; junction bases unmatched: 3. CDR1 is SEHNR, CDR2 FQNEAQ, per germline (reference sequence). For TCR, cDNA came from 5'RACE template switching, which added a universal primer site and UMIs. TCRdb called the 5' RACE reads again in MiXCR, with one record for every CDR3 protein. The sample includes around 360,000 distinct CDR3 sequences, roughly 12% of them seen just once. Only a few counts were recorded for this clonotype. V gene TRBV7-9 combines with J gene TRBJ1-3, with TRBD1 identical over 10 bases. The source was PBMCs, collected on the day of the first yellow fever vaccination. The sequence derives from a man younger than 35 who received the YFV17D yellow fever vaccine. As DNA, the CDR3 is TGTGCCAGCAGCTTTTGGGACAGGGGCAACACCATATATTTT. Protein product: CASSFWDRGNTIYF.